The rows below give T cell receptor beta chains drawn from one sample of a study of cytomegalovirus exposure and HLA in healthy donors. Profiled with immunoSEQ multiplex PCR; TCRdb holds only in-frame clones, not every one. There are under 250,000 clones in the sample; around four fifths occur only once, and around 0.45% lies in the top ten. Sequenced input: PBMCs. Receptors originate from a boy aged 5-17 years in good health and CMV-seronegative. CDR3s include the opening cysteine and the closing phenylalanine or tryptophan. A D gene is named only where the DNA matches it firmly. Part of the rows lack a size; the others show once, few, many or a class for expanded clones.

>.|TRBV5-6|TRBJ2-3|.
TGTGCCAGCAGCTCCTTACAGGCGCAGTATTTT
CASSSLQAQYF
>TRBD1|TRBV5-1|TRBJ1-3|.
TGCGCCAGCAGCGTAACAGGGGGCTCTTCGGGAAACACCATATATTTT
CASSVTGGSSGNTIYF
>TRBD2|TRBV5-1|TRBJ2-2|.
TGCGCCAGCAGCATCCTCACTAGCGGGAGAAACACCGGGGAGCTGTTTTTT
CASSILTSGRNTGELFF
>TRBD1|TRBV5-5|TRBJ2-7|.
TGTGCCAGCAGCAAGGGGGCCGGGGACAAGTCCTACGAGCAGTACTTC
CASSKGAGDKSYEQYF
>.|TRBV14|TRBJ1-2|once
TGTGCCAGCAGCCAAGGCCCCGGGGTTCTTCGGGGCTACACCTTC
CASSQGPGVLRGYTF
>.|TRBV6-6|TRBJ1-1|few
TGTGCCAGCAGCCCCGACATCTTCACTGAAGCTTTCTTT
CASSPDIFTEAFF
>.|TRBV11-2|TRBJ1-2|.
TGTGCCAGCACGACCAGGAAAAACTATGGCTACACCTTC
CASTTRKNYGYTF
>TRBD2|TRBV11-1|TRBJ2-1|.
TGTGCCAGCAGCTTAGGAATCTGGCGGGAGTCCTACAATGAGCAGTTCTTC
CASSLGIWRESYNEQFF
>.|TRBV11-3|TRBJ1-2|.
TGTGCCAGCAGCTTGAGGGCAGCTAACTATGGCTACACCTTC
CASSLRAANYGYTF
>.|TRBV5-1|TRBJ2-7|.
TGCGCCAGCAGCTTCCCAGATGCCTACGAGCAGTACTTC
CASSFPDAYEQYF
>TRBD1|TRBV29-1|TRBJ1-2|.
TGCAGCTCCCGGGACAGGGAGGGAAACTATGGCTACACCTTC
CSSRDREGNYGYTF
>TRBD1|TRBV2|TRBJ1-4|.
TGTGCCAGCAGTGAGTGGGGACAGGGGGCGAGAAAACTGTTTTTT
CASSEWGQGARKLFF
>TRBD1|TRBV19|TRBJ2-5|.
TGTGCCAGTTCACGGGACAGGGGTTGGGAGACCCAGTACTTC
CASSRDRGWETQYF
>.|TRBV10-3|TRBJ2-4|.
TGTGCCACCACGCCCCAGTATAACCCAGCCAAAAACATTCAGTACTTC
CATTPQYNPAKNIQYF
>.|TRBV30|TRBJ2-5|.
TGTGCCTGGAGTGTCCGAGGAGGAGAGACCCAGTACTTC
CAWSVRGGETQYF
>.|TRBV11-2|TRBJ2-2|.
TGTGCCAGCAGCTTGCTGGGCCATGTTACGAACACCGGGGAGCTGTTTTTT
CASSLLGHVTNTGELFF
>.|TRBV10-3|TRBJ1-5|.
TGTGCCATCAGTGAGAAGAAGGGGTTAGCAAATCAGCCCCAGCATTTT
CAISEKKGLANQPQHF
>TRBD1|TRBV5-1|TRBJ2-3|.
TGCGCCAGCAGCTTAAGGACAGGGGCCTCGACAGATACGCAGTATTTT
CASSLRTGASTDTQYF
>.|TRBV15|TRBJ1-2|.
TGTGCCACCAGCAGAGGGGCAGTTTTGGGTGCGGGGTATGGCTACACCTTC
CATSRGAVLGAGYGYTF
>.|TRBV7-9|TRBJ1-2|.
TGTGCCAGCAGCTTGTCGGGTGCCTCGGGCTACACCTTC
CASSLSGASGYTF
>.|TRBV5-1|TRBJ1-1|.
TGCGCCAGCAGCTTACAGGGGAACACTGAAGCTTTCTTT
CASSLQGNTEAFF
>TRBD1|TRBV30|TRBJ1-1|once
TGTGCCTGGATAGTGCAGGGGGCGAGGAAAGCTTTCTTT
CAWIVQGARKAFF
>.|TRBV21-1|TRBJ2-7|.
TGTGCCAGCATCTTCTATCTTGCTGGAGACGAGCAGTACTTC
CASIFYLAGDEQYF
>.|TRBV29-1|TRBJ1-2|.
TGCAGCGTTGAAGATGTAGGGGAGGATGGCTACACCTTC
CSVEDVGEDGYTF
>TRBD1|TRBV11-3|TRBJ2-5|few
TGTGCCAGCAGCTCCCGACAGGGAAGTGGAGGAGAGACCCAGTACTTC
CASSSRQGSGGETQYF
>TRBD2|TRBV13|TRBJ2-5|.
TGTGCCAGCAGCTTAGGCCTTCCAGCGGGGTCGAGGGAGCAGTACTTC
CASSLGLPAGSREQYF
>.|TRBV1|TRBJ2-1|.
TGCACCAGCAGCCAGACCCCCGGGACTAGCGGGGGGGCCTCCTACAATGAGCAGTTCTTC
CTSSQTPGTSGGASYNEQFF
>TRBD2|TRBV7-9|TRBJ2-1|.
TGTGCCAGCAGCCTTCCGAGCGGGAGGGGATACAATGAGCAGTTCTTC
CASSLPSGRGYNEQFF
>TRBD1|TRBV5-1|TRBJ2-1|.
TGCGCCAGCAGCTCGGACAGGGGTTACAATGAGCAGTTCTTC
CASSSDRGYNEQFF
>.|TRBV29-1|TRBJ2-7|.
TGCAGCGTTGAAGAGCCGACTACCTACGAGCAGTACTTC
CSVEEPTTYEQYF
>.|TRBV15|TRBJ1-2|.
TGTGCCACCAGCAGAGATTTATCAGGCTATGGCTACACCTTC
CATSRDLSGYGYTF
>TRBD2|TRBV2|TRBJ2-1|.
TGTGCCAGCAGAGGCCTAGCGGGGGGGCATAATGAGCAGTTCTTC
CASRGLAGGHNEQFF